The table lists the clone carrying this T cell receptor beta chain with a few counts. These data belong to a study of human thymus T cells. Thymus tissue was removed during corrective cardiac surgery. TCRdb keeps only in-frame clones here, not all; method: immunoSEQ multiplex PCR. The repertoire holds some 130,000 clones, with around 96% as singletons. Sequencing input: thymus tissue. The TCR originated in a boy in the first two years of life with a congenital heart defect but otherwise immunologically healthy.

The CDR3 DNA follows: TGTGCCAGCAGCTCGGTGAACACTGAAGCTTTCTTT. Translation gives CASSSVNTEAFF. This sequence joins TRBV5-6 and TRBJ1-1; D not certain. Germline CDR1 reads SGHDT; CDR2 reads YYEEEE. This CDR3 spans 12 amino acids. V gave up 3 bases and J gave up 0 bases, with 3 bases separating them.